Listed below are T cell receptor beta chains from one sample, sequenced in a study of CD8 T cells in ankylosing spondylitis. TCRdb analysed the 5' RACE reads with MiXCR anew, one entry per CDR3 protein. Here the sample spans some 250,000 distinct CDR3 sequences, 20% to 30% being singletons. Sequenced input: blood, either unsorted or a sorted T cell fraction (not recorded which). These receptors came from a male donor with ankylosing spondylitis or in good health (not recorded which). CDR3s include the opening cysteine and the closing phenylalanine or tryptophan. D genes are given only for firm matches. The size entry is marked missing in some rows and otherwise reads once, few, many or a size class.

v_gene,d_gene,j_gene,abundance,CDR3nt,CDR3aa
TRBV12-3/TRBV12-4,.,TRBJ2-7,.,TGTGCCAGCAGTTTGATCGCCTTCCTGCACGAGCAGTACTTC,CASSLIAFLHEQYF
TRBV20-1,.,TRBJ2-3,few,TGCAGTGCTAGTCACCAGGGCACAGATACGCAGTATTTT,CSASHQGTDTQYF
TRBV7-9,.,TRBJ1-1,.,TGTGCCAGCAGCTTCTCGGCTGAAGCTTTCTTT,CASSFSAEAFF
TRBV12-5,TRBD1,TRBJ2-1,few,TGTGCTAGTGTCCCGGGACAGGGGTACAATGAGCAGTTCTTC,CASVPGQGYNEQFF
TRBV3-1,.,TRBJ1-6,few,TGTGCCAGCAGCCAAGGACGGACCTATAATTCACCCCTCCACTTT,CASSQGRTYNSPLHF
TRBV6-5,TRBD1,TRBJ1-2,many,TGTGCCAGCAGTAACAGGGGTTATGGCTACACCTTC,CASSNRGYGYTF
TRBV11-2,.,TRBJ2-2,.,TGTGCCAGCAGCTTTAGAGACTTGCGGGAGCTGTTTTTT,CASSFRDLRELFF
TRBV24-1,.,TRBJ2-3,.,TGTGCCACCAGTGATCCCAGAGGAGGGATAAGTTGGGATACGCAGTATTTT,CATSDPRGGISWDTQYF
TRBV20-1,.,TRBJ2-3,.,TGCAGTGCTAGCGGACAGTCGATGGCAGATACGCAGTATTTT,CSASGQSMADTQYF
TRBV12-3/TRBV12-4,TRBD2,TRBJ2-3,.,TGTGCCAGCAGTTCGTCGGTAGCGGGGGGAGATACGCAGTATTTT,CASSSSVAGGDTQYF
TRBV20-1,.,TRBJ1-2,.,TGCAGTGCTAGAGATTCCCGGGACTGGGGCTACACCTTC,CSARDSRDWGYTF
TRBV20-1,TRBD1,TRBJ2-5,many,TGCAGTGCTAGAGGCAGGGGGACGAGGGAGACCCAGTACTTC,CSARGRGTRETQYF
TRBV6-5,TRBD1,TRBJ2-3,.,TGTGCCAGCAGTTACTCAGGGACAGGGAAGGTTACGCAGTATTTT,CASSYSGTGKVTQYF
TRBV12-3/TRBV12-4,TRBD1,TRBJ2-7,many,TGTGCCAGCAGTTCCAACCGGGACAGTGCCTACGAGCAGTACTTC,CASSSNRDSAYEQYF
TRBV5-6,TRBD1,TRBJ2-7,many,TGTGCCAGCAGCTGGGGACACAGGGGTCGGGACGAGCAGTACTTC,CASSWGHRGRDEQYF
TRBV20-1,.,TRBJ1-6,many,TGCAGTGCTCGCGGGGCGAATAATTCACCCCTCCACTTT,CSARGANNSPLHF
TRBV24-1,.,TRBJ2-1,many,TGTGCCACCAGTGAGTGGCAGGGGGGCCACAATGAGCAGTTCTTC,CATSEWQGGHNEQFF
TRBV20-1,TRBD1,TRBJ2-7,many,TGCAGTGCTATGCCAGGGGGCCCCTACGAGCAGTACTTC,CSAMPGGPYEQYF